Listed below are T cell receptor beta chains from one sample, sequenced in a study of cytomegalovirus exposure and HLA in healthy donors. Repertoires were generated with immunoSEQ multiplex PCR, while TCRdb's copy carries only in-frame clones and drops some. This sample's table reports approximately 100,000 clones. The sample taken for sequencing was PBMCs. These receptors originate from a man in his forties or fifties in good health and CMV-seronegative. Each CDR3 is given with its conserved first and last residue. The D gene is left open where the match is weak.

V gene,D gene,J gene,CDR3 protein,CDR3 DNA
TRBV6-5,-,TRBJ2-7,CASSYTREYYERYF,TGTGCCAGCAGTTACACACGGGAGTACTACGAGCGGTACTTC
TRBV19,TRBD2,TRBJ2-5,CASSIQFERGSLGTQYF,TGTGCCAGTAGTATCCAGTTCGAGCGGGGGAGCCTAGGGACCCAGTACTTC
TRBV30,-,TRBJ1-4,CAWSPGFTNEKLFF,TGTGCCTGGAGTCCGGGGTTTACTAATGAAAAACTGTTTTTT
TRBV5-1,TRBD1,TRBJ2-7,CASSSRGLNIYEQYF,TGCGCCAGCAGCTCCAGGGGGCTAAACATCTACGAGCAGTACTTC
TRBV6-5,-,TRBJ1-1,CASSYGPGTENAEAFF,TGTGCCAGCAGTTACGGGCCGGGAACCGAGAACGCTGAAGCTTTCTTT
TRBV4-3,-,TRBJ1-2,CASSQKPGIYGYTF,TGCGCCAGCAGCCAGAAACCAGGAATTTATGGCTACACCTTC
TRBV6-1,-,TRBJ2-2,CASSEQTAANTGELFF,TGTGCCAGCAGTGAACAAACAGCCGCGAACACCGGGGAGCTGTTTTTT
TRBV5-6,TRBD1,TRBJ1-5,CASSFGQGNRPQHF,TGTGCCAGCAGCTTCGGACAGGGAAATCGGCCCCAGCATTTT
TRBV19,TRBD1,TRBJ1-2,CASSIYSGQNYGYSF,TGTGCCAGTAGTATCTACTCGGGACAGAACTATGGCTACTCCTTC
TRBV6-5,-,TRBJ1-2,CASSYSGDSYGYTF,TGTGCCAGCAGTTACTCGGGTGACAGCTATGGCTACACCTTC
TRBV27,-,TRBJ2-7,CASSLGWEPSGEQYF,TGTGCCAGCAGTTTAGGGTGGGAACCCTCGGGGGAGCAGTACTTC
TRBV5-1,TRBD1,TRBJ2-7,CASSPRDSHYEQYF,TGCGCCAGCAGCCCCCGGGACAGCCACTACGAGCAGTACTTC
TRBV5-1,TRBD1,TRBJ2-1,CASSRLYPGQSYNEQFF,TGCGCCAGCAGCCGCTTATACCCGGGACAGTCCTACAATGAGCAGTTCTTC
TRBV4-2,-,TRBJ2-1,CASSQARLLEQFF,TGTGCCAGCAGCCAAGCGCGGTTGCTTGAGCAGTTCTTC
TRBV6-6,TRBD1,TRBJ1-3,CASRMTGTGNTIYF,TGTGCCAGCAGAATGACAGGGACCGGAAACACCATATATTTT
TRBV6-1,-,TRBJ1-5,CASRTRGLSNQPQHF,TGTGCCAGCAGGACCCGGGGACTCAGCAATCAGCCCCAGCATTTT
TRBV5-4,TRBD1,TRBJ2-2,CASSPGQGTNTGELFF,TGTGCCAGCAGCCCTGGACAGGGTACGAACACCGGGGAGCTGTTTTTT
TRBV14,TRBD1,TRBJ2-3,CASSQTGGDIQSTDTQYF,TGTGCCAGCAGCCAAACAGGGGGAGACATACAAAGCACAGATACGCAGTATTTT
TRBV6-1,-,TRBJ1-2,CASSRDGIYGYTF,TGTGCCAGCAGCCGAGACGGGATCTATGGCTACACCTTC
TRBV13,-,TRBJ2-2,CASSLEPNTGELFF,TGTGCCAGCAGCTTAGAGCCGAACACCGGGGAGCTGTTTTTT
TRBV4-1,TRBD1,TRBJ1-1,CASSQETSGTGLNTEAFF,TGCGCCAGCAGCCAAGAAACGTCCGGGACAGGACTGAACACTGAAGCTTTCTTT
TRBV30,-,TRBJ1-5,CAWSAGGAALRGQPQHF,TGTGCCTGGAGTGCTGGCGGGGCGGCCCTGCGGGGTCAGCCCCAGCATTTT
TRBV5-1,-,TRBJ2-6,CASSLAGGPGANVLTF,TGCGCCAGCAGCTTGGCGGGGGGCCCTGGGGCCAACGTCCTGACTTTC
TRBV9,TRBD1,TRBJ1-1,CASSTRDRENTEAFF,TGTGCCAGCAGCACACGGGACAGGGAGAACACTGAAGCTTTCTTT
TRBV10-1,-,TRBJ2-3,CASSEVGQGTTDTQYF,TGCGCCAGCAGTGAGGTGGGTCAGGGTACGACAGATACGCAGTATTTT
TRBV7-9,TRBD1,TRBJ1-3,CASSVTGSFGDTIYF,TGTGCCAGCAGCGTGACAGGGAGCTTCGGAGACACCATATATTTT
TRBV7-2,-,TRBJ2-3,CASAGIQDTQYF,TGTGCCAGCGCGGGGATTCAAGATACGCAGTATTTT
TRBV18,-,TRBJ2-1,CASSPLPRGPYNEQFF,TGTGCCAGCTCACCGCTCCCGCGGGGGCCGTACAATGAGCAGTTCTTC
TRBV11-2,TRBD1,TRBJ1-1,CASSIDRGTEAFF,TGTGCCAGCAGTATAGACAGGGGCACTGAAGCTTTCTTT
TRBV15,-,TRBJ1-5,CATSPGEGNQPQHF,TGTGCCACCAGCCCTGGGGAGGGGAATCAGCCCCAGCATTTT
TRBV19,-,TRBJ1-3,CASGLSLGNTIYF,TGTGCCAGCGGTCTTTCACTCGGGAACACCATATATTTT
TRBV4-3,TRBD1,TRBJ1-1,CASSQDRGLGTEAFF,TGCGCCAGCAGCCAAGACAGGGGGCTGGGCACTGAAGCTTTCTTT
TRBV6-6,TRBD1,TRBJ1-2,CASSPGQQHYGYTF,TGTGCCAGCAGCCCGGGACAGCAGCACTATGGCTACACCTTC
TRBV29-1,TRBD1,TRBJ1-2,CSALPSGTDYGYTF,TGCAGCGCCCTACCCTCCGGGACAGACTATGGCTACACCTTC
TRBV6-4,TRBD1,TRBJ1-2,CASKPSQGNYGYTF,TGTGCCAGCAAACCGTCACAGGGGAACTATGGCTACACCTTC
TRBV7-2,TRBD1,TRBJ2-7,CASSLGRAGGEDEQYF,TGTGCCAGCAGCTTAGGACGAGCAGGGGGTGAGGACGAGCAGTACTTC
TRBV6-4,TRBD2,TRBJ2-1,CASSNGLDGEQFF,TGTGCCAGCAGCAACGGACTAGATGGCGAGCAGTTCTTC
TRBV2,TRBD1,TRBJ2-5,CASQRDRGGQETQYF,TGTGCCAGCCAGAGGGACAGGGGGGGGCAAGAGACCCAGTACTTC
TRBV5-4,-,TRBJ1-2,CASSFETGRANYGYTF,TGTGCCAGCAGCTTCGAAACAGGGCGGGCTAACTATGGCTACACCTTC
TRBV2,-,TRBJ2-2,CASSAPKAGAIPGELFF,TGTGCCAGCAGTGCCCCTAAGGCAGGGGCGATTCCCGGGGAGCTGTTTTTT